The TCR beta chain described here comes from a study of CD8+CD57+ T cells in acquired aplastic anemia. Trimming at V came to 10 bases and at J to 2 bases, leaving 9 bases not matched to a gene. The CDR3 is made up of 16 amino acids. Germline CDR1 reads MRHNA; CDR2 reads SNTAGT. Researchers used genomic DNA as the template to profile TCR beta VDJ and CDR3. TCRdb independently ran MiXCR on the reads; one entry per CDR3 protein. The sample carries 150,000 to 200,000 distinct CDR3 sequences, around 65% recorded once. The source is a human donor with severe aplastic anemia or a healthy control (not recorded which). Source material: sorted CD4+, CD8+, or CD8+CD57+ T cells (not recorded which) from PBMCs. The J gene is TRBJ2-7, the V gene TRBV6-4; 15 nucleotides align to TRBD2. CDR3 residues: CAIAGTSGRTTYEQYF. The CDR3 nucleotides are TGTGCCATCGCCGGGACTAGCGGGAGGACGACCTACGAGCAGTACTTC.